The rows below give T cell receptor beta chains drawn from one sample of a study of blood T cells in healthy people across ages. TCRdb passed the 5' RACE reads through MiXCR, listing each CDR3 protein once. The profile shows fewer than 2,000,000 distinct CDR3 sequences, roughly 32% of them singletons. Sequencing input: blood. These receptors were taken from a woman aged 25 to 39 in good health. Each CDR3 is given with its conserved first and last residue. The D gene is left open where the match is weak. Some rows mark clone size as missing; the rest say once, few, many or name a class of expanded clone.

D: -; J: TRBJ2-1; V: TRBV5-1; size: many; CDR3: CASSLVNPVNNEQFF; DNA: TGCGCCAGCAGCTTAGTAAATCCGGTTAACAATGAGCAGTTCTTC
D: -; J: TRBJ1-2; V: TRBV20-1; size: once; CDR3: CSVPTGLGGYTF; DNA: TGCAGTGTTCCCACAGGGTTGGGAGGCTACACCTTC
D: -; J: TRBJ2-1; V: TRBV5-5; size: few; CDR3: CAFGDNEQFF; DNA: TGTGCCTTCGGCGACAATGAGCAGTTCTTC
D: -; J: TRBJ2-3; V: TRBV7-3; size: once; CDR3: CASSSSVYSTDTQYF; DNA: TGTGCCAGCAGCTCTAGCGTTTATAGCACAGATACGCAGTATTTT
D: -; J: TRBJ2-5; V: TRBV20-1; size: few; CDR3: CSAIMQLAKYQETQYF; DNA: TGCAGTGCTATCATGCAACTAGCCAAGTACCAAGAGACCCAGTACTTC
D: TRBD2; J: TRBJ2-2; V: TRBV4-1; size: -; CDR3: CASSQASGSVDTGELFF; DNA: TGCGCCAGTAGCCAAGCTAGCGGGAGTGTCGACACCGGGGAGCTGTTTTTT
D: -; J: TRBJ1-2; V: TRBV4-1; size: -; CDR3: CASSPQDKVDGYTF; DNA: TGCGCCAGCAGCCCCCAGGACAAGGTCGATGGCTACACCTTC
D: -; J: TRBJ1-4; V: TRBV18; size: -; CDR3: CASSPHRRGEKLFF; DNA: TGTGCCAGCTCACCGCATCGGAGGGGTGAAAAACTGTTTTTT
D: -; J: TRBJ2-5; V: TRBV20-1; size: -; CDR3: CSASEPRAGEGTQYF; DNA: TGCAGTGCTAGTGAACCCCGAGCGGGCGAGGGGACCCAGTACTTC
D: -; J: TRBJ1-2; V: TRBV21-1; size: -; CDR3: CASSKGEQGYGYTF; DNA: TGTGCCAGCAGCAAAGGCGAACAGGGGTATGGCTACACCTTC
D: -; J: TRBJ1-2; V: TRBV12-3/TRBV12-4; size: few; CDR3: CASRFYSSGGYTF; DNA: TGTGCCAGCAGGTTCTATTCTTCGGGGGGCTACACCTTC
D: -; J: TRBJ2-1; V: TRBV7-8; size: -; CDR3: CASSLYLASRKEYNEQFF; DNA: TGTGCCAGCAGCTTATATCTGGCTAGCAGGAAAGAATACAATGAGCAGTTCTTC
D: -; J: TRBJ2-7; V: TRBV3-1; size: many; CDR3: CASSDSDQAEQYF; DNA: TGTGCCAGCAGCGATTCAGACCAGGCCGAGCAGTACTTC
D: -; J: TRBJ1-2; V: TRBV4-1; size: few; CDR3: CASSQVRGERGYGYTF; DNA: TGCGCCAGCAGCCAAGTTCGGGGAGAGAGGGGCTATGGCTACACCTTC
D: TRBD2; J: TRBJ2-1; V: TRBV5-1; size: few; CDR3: CASSILSRGNYNEQFF; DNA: TGCGCCAGCAGTATCTTATCGCGGGGGAACTACAATGAGCAGTTCTTC
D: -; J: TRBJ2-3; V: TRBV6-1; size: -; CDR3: CASLSRDVTDTQYF; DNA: TGTGCCAGCCTTAGCAGGGATGTGACAGATACGCAGTATTTT
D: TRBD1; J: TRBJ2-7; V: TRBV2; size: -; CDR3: CASSNPRDRVSYEQYF; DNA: TGTGCCAGCTCCAACCCCCGGGACAGGGTCTCCTACGAGCAGTACTTC
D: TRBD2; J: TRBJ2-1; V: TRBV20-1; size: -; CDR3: CSAIEAGIYNEQFF; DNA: TGCAGTGCTATTGAAGCGGGGATCTACAATGAGCAGTTCTTC
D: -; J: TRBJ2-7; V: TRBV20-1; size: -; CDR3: CSAAGQHYEQYF; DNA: TGCAGTGCCGCGGGACAGCACTACGAGCAGTACTTC
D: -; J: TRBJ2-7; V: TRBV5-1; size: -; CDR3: CASTKPYSTLYEQYF; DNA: TGCGCCAGCACCAAGCCGTATAGCACCCTCTACGAGCAGTACTTC
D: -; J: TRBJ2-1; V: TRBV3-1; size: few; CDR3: CASSQGGHSGPYNEQFF; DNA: TGTGCCAGCAGCCAAGGGGGGCATAGCGGACCCTACAATGAGCAGTTCTTC
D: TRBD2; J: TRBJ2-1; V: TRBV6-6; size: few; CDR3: CASSSPVGREGIHEQFF; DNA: TGTGCCAGCAGTTCTCCGGTGGGGCGGGAGGGCATCCATGAGCAGTTCTTC
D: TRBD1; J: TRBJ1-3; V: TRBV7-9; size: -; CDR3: CASSRRTGDQPIYF; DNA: TGTGCCAGCAGCCGAAGGACAGGGGATCAACCCATATATTTT
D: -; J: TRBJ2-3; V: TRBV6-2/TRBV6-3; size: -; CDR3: CASARGGYTDTQYF; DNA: TGTGCCTCCGCGAGGGGGGGCTACACAGATACGCAGTATTTT
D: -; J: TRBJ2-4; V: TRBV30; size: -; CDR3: CAWSRTSAGALIQYF; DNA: TGTGCCTGGAGTCGAACGAGTGCCGGGGCGCTCATTCAGTACTTC
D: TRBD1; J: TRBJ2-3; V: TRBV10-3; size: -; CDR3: CAVRDRGADTQYF; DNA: TGTGCCGTCAGAGACAGGGGGGCAGATACGCAGTATTTT
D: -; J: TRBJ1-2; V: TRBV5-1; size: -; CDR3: CASSNSPAEDGYTF; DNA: TGCGCCAGCAGCAACTCCCCGGCAGAGGATGGCTACACCTTC
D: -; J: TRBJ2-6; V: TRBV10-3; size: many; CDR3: CAISSDGPSGANVLTF; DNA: TGTGCCATCAGCTCTGACGGCCCCTCGGGGGCCAACGTCCTGACTTTC
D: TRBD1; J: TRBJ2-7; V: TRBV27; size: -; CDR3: CAASPQGVVVEQYF; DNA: TGTGCCGCGAGTCCGCAGGGGGTAGTGGTCGAGCAGTACTTC